A selection of T cell receptor beta chains follows, all from one sample in a study of Ad26.COV2.S vaccination and SARS-CoV-2 variants. Produced via immunoSEQ multiplex PCR; TCRdb's table is partial and in-frame only. The sample records a few hundred thousand clones, 80% to 95% being singletons. This sample comprised peripheral blood, obtained in a trial of Ad26.COV2.S vaccine versus placebo. Receptors were obtained from a person between 18 and 59 years old who received the Ad26.COV2.S COVID-19 vaccine or a placebo. Both conserved end residues are part of each CDR3. The D gene is left open where the match is weak. Clone size appears in some rows only: once, few, many, or a class for an expanded clone.

d_gene,j_gene,abundance,v_gene,CDR3aa,CDR3nt
-,TRBJ2-1,-,TRBV20-1,CSARNYNEQFF,TGCAGTGCTAGAAATTACAATGAGCAGTTCTTC
TRBD1,TRBJ1-3,-,TRBV28,CASSYQTGEGGNTIYF,TGTGCCAGCAGTTACCAGACAGGGGAAGGCGGAAACACCATATATTTT
-,TRBJ1-1,-,TRBV6-5,CASSPKSVGSTEAFF,TGTGCCAGCAGTCCGAAGTCGGTTGGTAGCACTGAAGCTTTCTTT
-,TRBJ2-2,-,TRBV2,CASSDSRGFGELFF,TGTGCCAGCAGTGATTCAAGGGGATTCGGGGAGCTGTTTTTT
TRBD1,TRBJ2-5,-,TRBV19,CATGTGRQETQYF,TGTGCCACTGGGACAGGGAGACAAGAGACCCAGTACTTC
-,TRBJ1-1,-,TRBV6-2/TRBV6-3,CASSYLDRSRAFF,TGTGCCAGCAGTTACCTGGACCGAAGCCGGGCTTTCTTT
TRBD2,TRBJ2-3,-,TRBV18,CASRAGVADTQYF,TGTGCCAGCCGAGCGGGAGTGGCAGATACGCAGTATTTT
-,TRBJ1-4,-,TRBV4-2,CASSQDRSQQRINEKLFF,TGTGCCAGCAGCCAAGACAGGTCCCAGCAGAGGATTAATGAAAAACTGTTTTTT
TRBD1,TRBJ1-3,-,TRBV6-5,CASRGQRGNTIYF,TGTGCCAGCAGGGGACAGAGAGGAAACACCATATATTTT
-,TRBJ1-1,-,TRBV2,CASKPMGAAEAFF,TGTGCCAGCAAGCCCATGGGGGCCGCTGAAGCTTTCTTT
-,TRBJ1-2,-,TRBV6-1,CASSEGNPFYGYTF,TGTGCCAGCAGTGAGGGTAATCCCTTCTATGGCTACACCTTC
-,TRBJ1-1,once,TRBV7-2,CASSPRIANTEAFF,TGTGCCAGCAGCCCCCGTATTGCGAACACTGAAGCTTTCTTT
TRBD1,TRBJ1-6,-,TRBV9,CASSVGQGYNSPLHF,TGTGCCAGCAGCGTGGGACAGGGCTATAATTCACCCCTCCACTTT
-,TRBJ2-3,-,TRBV24-1,CATSDPGSGTDTQYF,TGTGCCACCAGTGACCCTGGATCGGGCACAGATACGCAGTATTTT
-,TRBJ2-6,-,TRBV28,CASSLWRQLSSGANVLTF,TGTGCCAGCAGTTTATGGCGCCAGTTAAGCTCTGGGGCCAACGTCCTGACTTTC
-,TRBJ1-4,once,TRBV7-9,CASSRDRSLEEKLFF,TGTGCCAGCAGCCGGGACCGAAGTTTGGAAGAAAAACTGTTTTTT